The rows below give T cell receptor beta chains drawn from one sample of a study of beta chain features in type 1 diabetes. The assay was immunoSEQ multiplex PCR, and TCRdb's table has in-frame clones only and misses some. The sample lists 120,000 or so clones, 15% to 20% seen once, with 2% to 3% in the top ten. The sequenced sample consisted of central memory CD4+ T cells from blood. The receptor set was obtained from a man aged 18 to 29 with type 1 diabetes. Both conserved end residues are part of each CDR3. D genes are given only for firm matches. Clone sizes are given selectively: once, few, many, or a class where the clone is expanded.

d_call: TRBD2; j_call: TRBJ2-1; clone_size: -; v_call: TRBV4-3; cdr3_aa: CASSQKGGTSAYNEQFF; cdr3_nt: TGCGCCAGCAGCCAAAAAGGGGGGACTAGCGCCTACAATGAGCAGTTCTTC
d_call: -; j_call: TRBJ1-6; clone_size: -; v_call: TRBV6-1; cdr3_aa: CAVKDRLNSPLHF; cdr3_nt: TGTGCCGTGAAGGACAGATTAAATTCACCCCTCCACTTT
d_call: -; j_call: TRBJ2-1; clone_size: few; v_call: TRBV18; cdr3_aa: CASSPQDGAGYNEQFF; cdr3_nt: TGTGCCAGCTCACCACAAGACGGCGCGGGCTACAATGAGCAGTTCTTC
d_call: -; j_call: TRBJ1-1; clone_size: -; v_call: TRBV11-1; cdr3_aa: CASSSPPGHLNTEAFF; cdr3_nt: TGTGCCAGCAGCTCCCCACCGGGACACTTGAACACTGAAGCTTTCTTT
d_call: -; j_call: TRBJ2-2; clone_size: few; v_call: TRBV2; cdr3_aa: CASRLVDTGELFF; cdr3_nt: TGTGCCAGCAGACTAGTGGACACCGGGGAGCTGTTTTTT
d_call: -; j_call: TRBJ2-6; clone_size: -; v_call: TRBV7-3; cdr3_aa: CASSPSTSGANVLTF; cdr3_nt: TGTGCCAGCAGCCCCTCCACCTCTGGGGCCAACGTCCTGACTTTC
d_call: -; j_call: TRBJ1-6; clone_size: -; v_call: TRBV5-6; cdr3_aa: CASISGRLGYNSPLHF; cdr3_nt: TGTGCCAGCATCTCGGGCAGGCTGGGATATAATTCACCCCTCCACTTT
d_call: TRBD2; j_call: TRBJ2-7; clone_size: -; v_call: TRBV30; cdr3_aa: CAWNSGRASHYYEQYF; cdr3_nt: TGTGCCTGGAATAGCGGGAGGGCCTCCCACTACTACGAGCAGTACTTC
d_call: -; j_call: TRBJ2-4; clone_size: -; v_call: TRBV7-2; cdr3_aa: CATVSGNAKNIQYF; cdr3_nt: TGTGCCACCGTTTCAGGGAACGCCAAAAACATTCAGTACTTC
d_call: TRBD2; j_call: TRBJ2-5; clone_size: -; v_call: TRBV29-1; cdr3_aa: CSLAGTRGQETQYF; cdr3_nt: TGCAGCTTAGCCGGGACTAGGGGCCAAGAGACCCAGTACTTC
d_call: TRBD1; j_call: TRBJ1-6; clone_size: -; v_call: TRBV6-5; cdr3_aa: CASSLGTGMSSPLHF; cdr3_nt: TGTGCCAGCAGTTTGGGGACAGGAATGTCTTCACCCCTCCACTTT
d_call: TRBD1; j_call: TRBJ2-5; clone_size: -; v_call: TRBV4-1; cdr3_aa: CASSSTDRGMETQYF; cdr3_nt: TGCGCCAGCAGCTCCACTGACAGGGGGATGGAGACCCAGTACTTC
d_call: -; j_call: TRBJ2-3; clone_size: -; v_call: TRBV7-2; cdr3_aa: CASSLERTQYF; cdr3_nt: TGTGCCAGCAGCTTAGAAAGGACGCAGTATTTT
d_call: -; j_call: TRBJ2-2; clone_size: -; v_call: TRBV2; cdr3_aa: CASSEVGSAGELFF; cdr3_nt: TGTGCCAGCAGTGAAGTTGGTTCAGCGGGGGAGCTGTTTTTT
d_call: -; j_call: TRBJ2-7; clone_size: -; v_call: TRBV4-3; cdr3_aa: CASSQRRDFPYEQYF; cdr3_nt: TGCGCCAGCAGCCAACGTCGGGACTTTCCCTACGAGCAGTACTTC
d_call: TRBD1; j_call: TRBJ2-5; clone_size: -; v_call: TRBV4-2; cdr3_aa: CASSRQGAVETQYF; cdr3_nt: TGTGCCAGCAGCCGACAGGGGGCCGTAGAGACCCAGTACTTC